The rows below give T cell receptor beta chains drawn from one sample of a study of radiotherapy plus CTLA-4 blockade in lung cancer. Libraries were prepared by immunoSEQ multiplex PCR; TCRdb keeps only in-frame clonotypes and omits some of them. The sample lists tens of thousands of clones, about 72% occurring once. Sequenced here: peripheral blood, sampled from a patient treated with radiotherapy plus ipilimumab. The receptors come from a human donor with non-small cell lung cancer who had a complete response to radiotherapy plus ipilimumab. CDR3s include the opening cysteine and the closing phenylalanine or tryptophan. D genes are given only for firm matches. Not all rows give a size; the values are once, few, many and, for expanded clones, a class.

D,size,V,J,CDR3,DNA
TRBD2,NA,TRBV6-1,TRBJ2-1,CASSLTPGGPNEQFF,TGTGCCAGCAGCCTGACACCGGGAGGGCCCAATGAGCAGTTCTTC
TRBD1,once,TRBV11-3,TRBJ2-3,CASSSGGSADTQYF,TGTGCCAGCAGCTCAGGGGGTTCGGCAGATACGCAGTATTTT
NA,NA,TRBV5-6,TRBJ1-3,CASSGTVTGNTIYF,TGTGCCAGCAGCGGGACTGTTACGGGAAACACCATATATTTT
TRBD2,NA,TRBV6-1,TRBJ2-7,CASRASGSYEQYF,TGTGCCAGCAGGGCTAGCGGGAGCTACGAGCAGTACTTC
NA,NA,TRBV6-5,TRBJ2-3,CASSSAGVITDTQYF,TGTGCCAGCAGTTCCGCCGGGGTAATCACAGATACGCAGTATTTT
TRBD1,NA,TRBV7-9,TRBJ1-4,CASSLVTGVNEKLFF,TGTGCCAGCAGCTTAGTCACAGGGGTTAATGAAAAACTGTTTTTT
TRBD2,NA,TRBV5-1,TRBJ2-5,CASSPRPWAGGLVTQYF,TGCGCCAGCAGCCCCCGCCCGTGGGCGGGGGGGTTAGTTACCCAGTACTTC
NA,NA,TRBV4-1,TRBJ1-6,CASSQVVGEQAYPLHF,TGCGCCAGCAGCCAAGTAGTAGGGGAACAAGCATATCCCCTCCACTTT
NA,NA,TRBV6-6,TRBJ1-2,CASSPSAGTYGYTF,TGTGCCAGCAGCCCTTCGGCGGGGACCTATGGCTACACCTTC
NA,NA,TRBV2,TRBJ1-6,CASSDFSAGNSPLHF,TGTGCCAGCAGTGATTTCTCAGCCGGGAATTCACCCCTCCACTTT
TRBD2,NA,TRBV27,TRBJ2-1,CASSLTSSGRAPGEQFF,TGTGCCAGCAGTTTGACTTCTAGCGGGAGGGCCCCGGGTGAGCAGTTCTTC
NA,NA,TRBV27,TRBJ2-7,CASSRSGYSYEQYF,TGTGCCAGCAGCCGTTCAGGGTACTCCTACGAGCAGTACTTC
TRBD1,many,TRBV10-3,TRBJ2-7,CAIRSTGSYEQYF,TGTGCCATCAGATCGACAGGGAGCTACGAGCAGTACTTC
NA,NA,TRBV7-2,TRBJ2-7,CASSPEDSPTHEQYF,TGTGCCAGCAGCCCAGAGGACTCACCTACCCACGAGCAGTACTTC
TRBD1,NA,TRBV5-4,TRBJ2-6,CASSLAGTGAGANVLTF,TGTGCCAGCAGCTTGGCAGGGACAGGGGCTGGGGCCAACGTCCTGACTTTC
NA,NA,TRBV5-1,TRBJ2-3,CASSFIGVGRGTDTQYF,TGCGCCAGCAGCTTTATAGGGGTCGGGCGCGGCACAGATACGCAGTATTTT